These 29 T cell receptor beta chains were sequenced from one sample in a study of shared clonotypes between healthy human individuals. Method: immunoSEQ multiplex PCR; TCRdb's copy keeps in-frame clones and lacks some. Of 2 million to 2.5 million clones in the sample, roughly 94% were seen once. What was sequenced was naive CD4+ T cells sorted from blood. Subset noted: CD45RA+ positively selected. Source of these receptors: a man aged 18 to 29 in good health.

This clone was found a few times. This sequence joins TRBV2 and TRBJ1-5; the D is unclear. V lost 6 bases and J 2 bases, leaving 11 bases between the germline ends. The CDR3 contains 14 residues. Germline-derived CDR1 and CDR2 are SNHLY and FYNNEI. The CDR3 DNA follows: TGTGCCAGCAGGAGGGAGATGGGCAATCAGCCCCAGCATTTT. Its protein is CASRREMGNQPQHF.

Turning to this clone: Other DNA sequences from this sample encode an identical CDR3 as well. The CDR3 DNA reads as TGTGCCAGCTCCGGACCCAACTATGGCTACACCTTC. It yields the protein CASSGPNYGYTF. This sequence joins TRBV6-6 and TRBJ1-2; D remains ambiguous. The V end lost 8 bases, the J end lost 2 bases, and 9 bases lay between the germline ends. The CDR3 covers 12 residues. Germline V gene data show CDR1 as MNHNY and CDR2 as SVGAGI (reference sequence).

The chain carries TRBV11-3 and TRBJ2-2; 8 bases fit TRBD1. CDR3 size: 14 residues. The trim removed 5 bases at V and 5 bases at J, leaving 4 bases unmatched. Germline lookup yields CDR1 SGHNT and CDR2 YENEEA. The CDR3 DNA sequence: TGTGCCAGCAGCGCGGGACAGGCTACCGGGGAGCTGTTTTTT. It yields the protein CASSAGQATGELFF.

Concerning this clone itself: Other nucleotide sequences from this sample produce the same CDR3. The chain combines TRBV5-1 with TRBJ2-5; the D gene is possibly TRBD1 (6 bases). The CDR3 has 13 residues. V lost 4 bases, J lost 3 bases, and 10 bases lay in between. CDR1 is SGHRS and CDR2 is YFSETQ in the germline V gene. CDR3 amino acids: CASSPGQKETQYF. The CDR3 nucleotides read TGCGCCAGCAGCCCAGGACAGAAAGAGACCCAGTACTTC. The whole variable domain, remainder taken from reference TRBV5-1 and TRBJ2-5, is KAGVTQTPRYLIKTRGQQVTLSCSPISGHRSVSWYQQTPGQGLQFLFEYFSETQRNKGNFPGRFSGRQFSNSRSEMNVSTLELGDSALYLCASSPGQKETQYFGPGTRLLVL.

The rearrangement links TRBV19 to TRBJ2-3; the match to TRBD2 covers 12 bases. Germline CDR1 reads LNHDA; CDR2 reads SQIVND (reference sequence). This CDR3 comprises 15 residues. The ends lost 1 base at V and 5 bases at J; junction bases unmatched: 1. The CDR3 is CASSIGGLAGDTQYF. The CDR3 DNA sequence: TGTGCCAGTAGTATAGGGGGACTAGCGGGAGATACGCAGTATTTT.

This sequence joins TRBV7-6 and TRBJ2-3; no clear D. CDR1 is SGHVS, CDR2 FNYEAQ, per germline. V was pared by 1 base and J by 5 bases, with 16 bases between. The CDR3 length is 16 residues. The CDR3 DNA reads TGTGCCAGCAGCTTAGGTATCATAGGTGGAAGAGATACGCAGTATTTT. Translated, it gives CASSLGIIGGRDTQYF.

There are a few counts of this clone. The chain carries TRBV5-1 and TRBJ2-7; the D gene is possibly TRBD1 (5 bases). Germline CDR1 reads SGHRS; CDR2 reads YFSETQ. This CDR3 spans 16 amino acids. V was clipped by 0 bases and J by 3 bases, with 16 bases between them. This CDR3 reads CASSLESWTPNYEQYF. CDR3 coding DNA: TGCGCCAGCAGCTTGGAGTCGTGGACACCTAACTACGAGCAGTACTTC.

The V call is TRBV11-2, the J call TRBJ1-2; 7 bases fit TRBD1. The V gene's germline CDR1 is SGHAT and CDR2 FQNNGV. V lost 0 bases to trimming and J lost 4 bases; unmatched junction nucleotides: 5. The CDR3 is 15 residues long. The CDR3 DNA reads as TGTGCCAGCAGCTTAGATGGTAGGGGGCCCTATGGCTACACCTTC. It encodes CASSLDGRGPYGYTF.

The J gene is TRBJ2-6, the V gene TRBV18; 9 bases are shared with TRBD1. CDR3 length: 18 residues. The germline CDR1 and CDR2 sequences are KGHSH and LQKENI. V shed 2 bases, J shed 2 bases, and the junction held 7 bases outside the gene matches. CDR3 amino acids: CASSPGGQGNAGANVLTF. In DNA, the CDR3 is TGTGCCAGCTCACCAGGAGGACAGGGGAATGCTGGGGCCAACGTCCTGACTTTC.

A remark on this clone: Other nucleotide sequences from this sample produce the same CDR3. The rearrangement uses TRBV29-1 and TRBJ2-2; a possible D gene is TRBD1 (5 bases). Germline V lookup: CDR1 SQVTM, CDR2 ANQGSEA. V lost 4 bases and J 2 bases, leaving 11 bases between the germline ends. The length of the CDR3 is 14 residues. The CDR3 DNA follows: TGCAGCGTTGGGGGTCAGGGTAACACCGGGGAGCTGTTTTTT. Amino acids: CSVGGQGNTGELFF.

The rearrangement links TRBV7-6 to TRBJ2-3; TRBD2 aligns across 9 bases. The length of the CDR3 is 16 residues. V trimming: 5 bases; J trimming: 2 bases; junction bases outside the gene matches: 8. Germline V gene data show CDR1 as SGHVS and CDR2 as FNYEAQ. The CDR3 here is CASSLLAGSPTDTQYF. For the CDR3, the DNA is TGTGCCAGCAGCCTACTAGCGGGTTCACCCACAGATACGCAGTATTTT.

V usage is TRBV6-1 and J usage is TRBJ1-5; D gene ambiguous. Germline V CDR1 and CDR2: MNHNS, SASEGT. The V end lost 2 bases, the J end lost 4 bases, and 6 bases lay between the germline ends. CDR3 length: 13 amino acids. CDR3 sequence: CASSEIQNQPQHF. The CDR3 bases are TGTGCCAGCAGTGAAATACAGAATCAGCCCCAGCATTTT.

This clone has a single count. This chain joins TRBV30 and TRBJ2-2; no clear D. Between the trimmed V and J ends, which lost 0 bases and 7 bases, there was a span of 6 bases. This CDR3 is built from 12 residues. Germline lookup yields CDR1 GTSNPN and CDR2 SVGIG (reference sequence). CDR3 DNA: TGTGCCTGGAGTGTACTCGTCGGGGAGCTGTTTTTT. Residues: CAWSVLVGELFF.

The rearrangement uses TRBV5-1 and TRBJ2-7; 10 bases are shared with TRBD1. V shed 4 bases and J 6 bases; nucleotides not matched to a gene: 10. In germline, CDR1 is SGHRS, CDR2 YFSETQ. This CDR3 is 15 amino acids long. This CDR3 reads CASSKLAGTGVEQYF. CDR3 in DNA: TGCGCCAGCAGCAAACTGGCCGGGACAGGGGTCGAGCAGTACTTC.

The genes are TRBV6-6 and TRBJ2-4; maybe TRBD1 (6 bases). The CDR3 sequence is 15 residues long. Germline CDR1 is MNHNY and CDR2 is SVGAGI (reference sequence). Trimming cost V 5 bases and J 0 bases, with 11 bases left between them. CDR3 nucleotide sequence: TGTGCCAGCAGTCCCGGACAGCTAGCCAAAAACATTCAGTACTTC. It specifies CASSPGQLAKNIQYF.

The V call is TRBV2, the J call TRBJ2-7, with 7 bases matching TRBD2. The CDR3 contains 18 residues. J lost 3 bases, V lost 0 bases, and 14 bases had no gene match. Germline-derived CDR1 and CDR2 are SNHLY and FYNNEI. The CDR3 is CASSEASRDWSGVYEQYF. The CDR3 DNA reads TGTGCCAGCAGTGAAGCCAGTAGGGACTGGAGCGGGGTCTACGAGCAGTACTTC.

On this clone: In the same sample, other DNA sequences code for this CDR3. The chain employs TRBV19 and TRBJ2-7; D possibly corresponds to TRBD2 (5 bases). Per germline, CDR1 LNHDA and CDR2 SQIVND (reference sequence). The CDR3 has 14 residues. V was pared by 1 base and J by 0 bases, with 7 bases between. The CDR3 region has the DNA TGTGCCAGTAGTATAGCGAGGGCCTCCTACGAGCAGTACTTC. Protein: CASSIARASYEQYF.

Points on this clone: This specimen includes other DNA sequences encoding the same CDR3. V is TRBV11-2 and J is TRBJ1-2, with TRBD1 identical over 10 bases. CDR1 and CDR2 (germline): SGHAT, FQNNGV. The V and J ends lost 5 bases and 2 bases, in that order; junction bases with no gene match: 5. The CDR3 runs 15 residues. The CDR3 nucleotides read TGTGCCAGCAGCCTCGGGACAGGGGCCAACTATGGCTACACCTTC. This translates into CASSLGTGANYGYTF.

CDR3 amino acids: CASRSGTATYEQYF. CDR3 nucleotide sequence: TGTGCCAGCAGGTCCGGGACAGCAACCTACGAGCAGTACTTC. The chain links TRBV6-5 to TRBJ2-7, with 7 bases lining up with TRBD1. V lost 6 bases and J lost 2; bases outside the gene matches: 7. The CDR3 is 14 amino acids. Germline V gene data show CDR1 as MNHEY and CDR2 as SVGAGI.

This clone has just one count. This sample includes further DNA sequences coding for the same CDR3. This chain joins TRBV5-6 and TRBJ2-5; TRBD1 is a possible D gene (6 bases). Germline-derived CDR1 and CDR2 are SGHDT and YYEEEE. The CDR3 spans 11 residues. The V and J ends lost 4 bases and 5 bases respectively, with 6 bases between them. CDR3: CASSRGETQYF. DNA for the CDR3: TGTGCCAGCAGCAGGGGGGAGACCCAGTACTTC.

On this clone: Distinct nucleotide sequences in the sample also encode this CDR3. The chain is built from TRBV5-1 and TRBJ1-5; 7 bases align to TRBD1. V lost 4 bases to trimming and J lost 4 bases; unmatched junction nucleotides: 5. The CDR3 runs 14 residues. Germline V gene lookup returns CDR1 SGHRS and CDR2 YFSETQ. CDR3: CASSPTGLNQPQHF. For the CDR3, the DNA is TGCGCCAGCAGCCCGACAGGGTTAAATCAGCCCCAGCATTTT.

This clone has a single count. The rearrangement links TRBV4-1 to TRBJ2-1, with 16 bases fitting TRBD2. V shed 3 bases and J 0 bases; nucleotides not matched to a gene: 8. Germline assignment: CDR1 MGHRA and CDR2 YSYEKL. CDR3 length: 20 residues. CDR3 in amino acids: CASSHDPGLAGGNSYNEQFF. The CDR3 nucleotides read TGCGCCAGCAGCCATGATCCGGGACTAGCGGGGGGGAACTCCTACAATGAGCAGTTCTTC.

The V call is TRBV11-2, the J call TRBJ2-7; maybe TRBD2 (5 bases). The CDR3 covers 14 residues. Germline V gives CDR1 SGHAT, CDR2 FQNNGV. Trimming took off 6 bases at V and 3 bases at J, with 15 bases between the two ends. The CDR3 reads CASSSAGLIYEQYF. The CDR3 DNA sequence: TGTGCCAGCAGTTCGGCGGGCCTAATCTACGAGCAGTACTTC.

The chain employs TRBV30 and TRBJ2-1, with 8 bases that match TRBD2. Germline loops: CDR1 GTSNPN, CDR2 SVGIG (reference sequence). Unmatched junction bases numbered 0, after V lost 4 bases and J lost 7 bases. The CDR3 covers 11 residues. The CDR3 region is CAWKRENEQFF. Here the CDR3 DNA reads TGTGCCTGGAAGCGGGAGAATGAGCAGTTCTTC. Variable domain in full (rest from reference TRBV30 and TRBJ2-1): SQTIHQWPATLVQPVGSPLSLECTVEGTSNPNLYWYRQAAGRGLQLLFYSVGIGQISSEVPQNLSASRPQDRQFILSSKKLLLSDSGFYLCAWKRENEQFFGPGTRLTVL.

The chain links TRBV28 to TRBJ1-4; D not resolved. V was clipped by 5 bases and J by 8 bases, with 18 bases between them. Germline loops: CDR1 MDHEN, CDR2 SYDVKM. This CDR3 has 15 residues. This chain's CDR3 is CASSLRIGVREKLFF. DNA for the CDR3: TGTGCCAGCAGTCTCAGAATCGGGGTTAGAGAAAAACTGTTTTTT.

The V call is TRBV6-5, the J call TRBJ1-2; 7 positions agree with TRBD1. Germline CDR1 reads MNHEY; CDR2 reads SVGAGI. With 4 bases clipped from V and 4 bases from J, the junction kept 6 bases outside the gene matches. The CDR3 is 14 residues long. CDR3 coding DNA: TGTGCCAGCAGTTCGGGACAGCCAACCTATGGCTACACCTTC. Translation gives CASSSGQPTYGYTF.

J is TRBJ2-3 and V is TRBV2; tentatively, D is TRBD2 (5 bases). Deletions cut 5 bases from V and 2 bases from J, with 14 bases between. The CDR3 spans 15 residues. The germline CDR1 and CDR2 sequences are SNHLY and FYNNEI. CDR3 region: CASSQPAGITDTQYF. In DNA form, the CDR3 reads TGTGCCAGCAGTCAACCCGCCGGGATCACAGATACGCAGTATTTT.

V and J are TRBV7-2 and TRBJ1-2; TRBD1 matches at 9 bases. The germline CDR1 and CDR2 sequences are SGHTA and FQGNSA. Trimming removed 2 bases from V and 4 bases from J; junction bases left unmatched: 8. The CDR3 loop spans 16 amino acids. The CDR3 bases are TGTGCCAGCAGCTTACCAACAGGGGGCGCGATCTATGGCTACACCTTC. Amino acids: CASSLPTGGAIYGYTF.

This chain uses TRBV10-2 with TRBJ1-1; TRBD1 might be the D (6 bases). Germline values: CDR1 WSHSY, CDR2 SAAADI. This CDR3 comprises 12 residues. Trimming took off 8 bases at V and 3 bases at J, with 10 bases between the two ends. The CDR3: CASRQDYTEAFF. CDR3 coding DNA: TGCGCCAGCCGACAGGACTACACTGAAGCTTTCTTT.